Following are 5 T cell receptor beta chains from one sample sequenced in a study of blood T cell repertoires in COVID-19. TCRdb's copy holds only in-frame clones and misses some; the assay was immunoSEQ multiplex PCR. The table includes more than 45,000 clones, approximately 87% detected once. Sequencing was carried out using peripheral blood. These receptors were collected from a middle-aged man with active COVID-19.

V gene TRBV7-3 combines with J gene TRBJ2-2; possible D gene TRBD1, 5 bases. Deletions cut 1 base from V and 5 bases from J, with 17 bases between. Germline values: CDR1 SGHTA, CDR2 FQGTGA. The CDR3 has 17 amino acids. CDR3 protein: CASSLRGGAGPTGELFF. As DNA, the CDR3 is TGTGCCAGCAGCTTAAGGGGTGGGGCAGGTCCAACCGGGGAGCTGTTTTTT.

The chain is built from TRBV12-3 or TRBV12-4 and TRBJ1-1; D is unresolved. V was pared by 7 bases and J by 3 bases, with 12 bases between. This CDR3 is 13 amino acids long. The DNA for the CDR3 is TGTGCCAGCACTTCCTTCGGGGACACTGAAGCTTTCTTT. Translation: CASTSFGDTEAFF.

The chain has TRBV10-3 and TRBJ1-1; 7 bases are a match to TRBD1. The CDR3 has 19 amino acids. Unmatched junction bases numbered 20, after V lost 2 bases and J lost 5 bases. Germline CDR1 and CDR2: ENHRY and SYGVKD. The CDR3 protein is CAISEGLGKARGLGTEAFF. In nucleotides, the CDR3 is TGTGCCATCAGTGAGGGCTTAGGGAAAGCGAGGGGGCTTGGAACTGAAGCTTTCTTT.

The rearrangement links TRBV28 to TRBJ1-1; 9 positions agree with TRBD1. Germline assignment: CDR1 MDHEN and CDR2 SYDVKM. This CDR3 is built from 17 residues. The ends lost 4 bases at V and 1 base at J; junction bases unmatched: 10. The CDR3 protein is CASSSLPGQGGNTEAFF. In DNA form, the CDR3 reads TGTGCCAGCAGTTCATTACCGGGACAGGGAGGGAACACTGAAGCTTTCTTT.

This clone has more than one count but fewer than ten. This chain connects TRBV28 to TRBJ1-2; D is unclear. The germline V and J ends were trimmed by 7 bases and 4 bases, with 13 bases remaining between them. Germline CDR1 and CDR2: MDHEN and SYDVKM. This CDR3 is 13 amino acids long. DNA of the CDR3: TGTGCCAGCATCCCACCGGGTGGCTATGGCTACACCTTC. Its translation is CASIPPGGYGYTF.